Included here is one T cell receptor (beta chain) sequence, with context. The target antigen is unknown. This PCR relied on a set of 60 Vbeta primers and 13 Jbeta primers. The assay was immunoSEQ multiplex PCR, and TCRdb's table has in-frame clones only and misses some. This sample carries approximately 160,000 clones, 77% of them seen once, and the ten largest clones take about 1.5%. This specimen comes from a study of cytomegalovirus exposure and HLA in healthy donors. Study background: Early released data comprised 80 million to 100 million unique TCRs from HLA-typed donors.

V was trimmed by 6 bases and J by 1 base, leaving 12 bases between them. This CDR3 contains 13 residues. Germline V CDR1 and CDR2: GTSNPN, SVGIG (reference sequence). The study's findings and limits: Researchers catalogued 164 TCR beta chains as cytomegalovirus-associated. Many donors carried some public TCRs, although rarity characterized most TCR sequences.

Sample: PBMCs. The clonotype was recovered from a woman aged 25 to 45 in good health and CMV-seronegative. The V and J genes are TRBV30 and TRBJ1-2; D may be TRBD1 (5 bases). CDR3 sequence (DNA): TGTGCCTGTACCGGAGGGGTTAACTATGGCTACACCTTC. Residues: CACTGGVNYGYTF.